Shown below are 23 T cell receptor beta chains from a single sample sequenced in a study of blood T cells in healthy people across ages (dated by TCRdb to the mid-2010s). To prepare the library, 5' RACE was applied. The sequencer was an Illumina HiSeq 2500. A second PCR of roughly 7 to 11 cycles was performed with a sample-barcoded 5' primer and a J-beta primer mix. TCRdb trimmed the raw reads at Q25, called clones with MiXCR and kept productive beta chains. For every CDR3 protein sequence, its rows merge into one entry that carries the most common genes and DNA. The sample data list 1,500,000 or so distinct CDR3 sequences, and about 45% of these were observed just once. Jointly, the top ten make up approximately 4% of the sample. Input material: blood. These receptors came from a woman between 18 and 29 years old in good health.

This clonotype showed up just a few times. The chain carries TRBV27 and TRBJ2-3; 15 nucleotides match TRBD2. J was trimmed by 5 bases and V by 4 bases; bases with no gene match: 4. In germline, CDR1 is MNHEY, CDR2 SMNVEV (reference sequence). CDR3 length equals 16 residues. This CDR3 is CASSWGTSGRRDTQYF. In DNA, the CDR3 is TGTGCCAGCAGTTGGGGGACTAGCGGGAGGAGAGATACGCAGTATTTT.

The chain recombines TRBV16 with TRBJ1-1; the D is unclear. Germline-derived CDR1 and CDR2 are KGHSY and FQNENV. The CDR3 length is 14 residues. The germline V and J ends were trimmed by 2 bases and 2 bases, with 9 bases remaining between them. This CDR3 is CASSQRQPNTEAFF. The CDR3 bases are TGTGCCAGCAGCCAACGGCAACCTAACACTGAAGCTTTCTTT.

The chain recombines TRBV6-5 with TRBJ2-7; D gene ambiguous. CDR1 is MNHEY, CDR2 SVGAGI, per germline. The CDR3 spans 13 residues. The V end was cut by 7 bases, the J end by 0 bases, with 10 bases between. CDR3 region: CASKDPGSYEQYF. In DNA, the CDR3 is TGTGCCAGCAAAGACCCCGGCTCCTACGAGCAGTACTTC.

The chain has TRBV20-1 and TRBJ2-5; 13 bases fit TRBD2. V shed 5 bases and J 5 bases; nucleotides not matched to a gene: 5. CDR3 length equals 14 residues. Germline values: CDR1 DFQATT, CDR2 SNEGSKA (reference sequence). This CDR3 reads CSALTSGRVETQYF. CDR3 coding DNA: TGCAGTGCTCTCACTAGCGGGAGGGTGGAGACCCAGTACTTC.

This chain uses TRBV5-1 with TRBJ2-1; maybe TRBD1 (5 bases). With 2 bases removed from V and 6 bases from J, the gap between germline ends came to 15 bases. The germline gives CDR1 SGHRS, CDR2 YFSETQ. The CDR3 loop spans 15 amino acids. The CDR3 protein is CASSLGQGYVNEQFF. CDR3 nucleotides: TGCGCCAGCAGCTTAGGGCAGGGCTACGTCAATGAGCAGTTCTTC.

This clonotype was observed a few times. CDR3 amino acids: CSVVVLMEQYF. CDR3 bases: TGCAGCGTTGTAGTGTTAATGGAGCAGTACTTC. This rearrangement joins TRBV29-1 to TRBJ2-5; no clear D gene. Germline V gene lookup returns CDR1 SQVTM and CDR2 ANQGSEA. Trimming pared 4 bases from V and 11 bases from J, leaving 14 bases between. The CDR3 totals 11 residues.

V is TRBV7-3 and J is TRBJ2-1; D unclear. This CDR3 spans 14 amino acids. Trimming pared 5 bases from V and 9 bases from J, leaving 17 bases between. Per germline, CDR1 SGHTA and CDR2 FQGTGA. The CDR3 coding sequence is TGTGCCAGCAGCCCAACCTACGGCAACAGTGAGCAGTTCTTC. It encodes CASSPTYGNSEQFF.

The table lists this clonotype with a few counts. The gene calls are TRBV6-6 and TRBJ1-2; 7 nucleotides agree with TRBD1. V shed 0 bases, J shed 5 bases, and the junction held 6 bases outside the gene matches. The CDR3 totals 15 residues. Germline V gene sequence: CDR1 MNHNY, CDR2 SVGAGI (reference sequence). This CDR3 reads CASSYSEGAGYGYTF. CDR3 coding DNA: TGTGCCAGCAGTTACTCTGAGGGGGCGGGATATGGCTACACCTTC.

This clonotype was recorded many times. The rearrangement uses TRBV25-1 and TRBJ1-2; TRBD1 matches 8 bases. The CDR3 is 12 residues long. Trimming took 9 bases from V and 4 from J; bases not matched to a gene: 4. CDR1 is MGHDK, CDR2 SYGVNS, per germline. The CDR3 DNA reads TGTGCCAGTGGACAGGGAGGCTATGGCTACACCTTC. This sequence encodes CASGQGGYGYTF.

The V call is TRBV12-3 or TRBV12-4, the J call TRBJ1-1, with 7 bases that match TRBD1. V lost 5 bases, J lost 3 bases, and 9 bases stayed unmatched. The CDR3 spans 15 residues. As DNA, the CDR3 is TGTGCCAGCAGTACAGTAGGGGGCGGGGACACTGAAGCTTTCTTT. Translation gives CASSTVGGGDTEAFF.

The V call is TRBV10-2, the J call TRBJ2-5; TRBD1 matches at 8 bases. Germline values: CDR1 WSHSY, CDR2 SAAADI. The junction had 5 bases not matched to a gene; V was cut back by 4 bases and J by 4 bases. The CDR3 loop spans 14 amino acids. The CDR3 sequence is CASSGVGQGETQYF. The CDR3 nucleotides are TGCGCCAGCAGTGGGGTAGGACAGGGAGAGACCCAGTACTTC.

The chain couples TRBV7-6 to TRBJ2-1, with 9 bases matching TRBD2. Losses at the gene ends were 4 bases for V and 7 bases for J; bases not matched to a gene: 8. CDR1 and CDR2 (germline): SGHVS, FNYEAQ. The CDR3 consists of 15 residues. The CDR3 protein is CASSSGGGASNEQFF. The CDR3 nucleotides read TGTGCCAGCAGCTCGGGCGGGGGGGCCTCAAATGAGCAGTTCTTC.

This clonotype was seen ten or more times. The J gene is TRBJ1-2, the V gene TRBV7-3, with 7 nucleotides matching TRBD1. V lost 5 bases and J lost 2; bases outside the gene matches: 8. Germline V gene sequence: CDR1 SGHTA, CDR2 FQGTGA. This CDR3 has 15 amino acids. The CDR3 loop reads CASSPGTVPNYGYTF. The CDR3 region has the DNA TGTGCCAGCAGCCCGGGGACAGTCCCGAACTATGGCTACACCTTC. Variable domain in full (rest from reference TRBV7-3 and TRBJ1-2): GAGVSQTPSNKVTEKGKYVELRCDPISGHTALYWYRQSLGQGPEFLIYFQGTGAADDSGLPNDRFFAVRPEGSVSTLKIQRTERGDSAVYLCASSPGTVPNYGYTFGSGTRLTVV.

V and J are TRBV29-1 and TRBJ2-5; TRBD2 agrees at 16 bases. The CDR3 contains 17 residues. CDR1 and CDR2 (germline): SQVTM, ANQGSEA. The V gene end was trimmed by 0 bases and the J gene end by 5 bases; junction bases not matched to a gene: 6. CDR3 nucleotides: TGCAGCGTTGAAGATCTGGGACTAGCGGGAGGGAGGGAGACCCAGTACTTC. Residues: CSVEDLGLAGGRETQYF.

CDR3: CASSPPGGTEQYF. CDR3 DNA sequence: TGCGCCAGCAGCCCCCCCGGGGGGACGGAGCAGTACTTC. The J gene is TRBJ2-7, the V gene TRBV4-3, with TRBD2 matching 7 bases. Germline assignment: CDR1 LGHNA and CDR2 YSLEER. J was trimmed by 7 bases and V by 4 bases; bases with no gene match: 7. The CDR3 totals 13 residues.

The V call is TRBV20-1, the J call TRBJ2-7; tentatively, D is TRBD2 (6 bases). CDR3 length: 13 amino acids. CDR1 is DFQATT and CDR2 is SNEGSKA in the germline V gene (reference sequence). Trimming cost V 5 bases and J 3 bases, with 14 bases left between them. CDR3: CSAVARDFYEQYF. For the CDR3, the DNA is TGCAGTGCTGTCGCCCGGGACTTCTACGAGCAGTACTTC.

This chain joins TRBV20-1 and TRBJ1-1, with D hard to call. Trimming left V 0 bases short and J 1 base short, with 9 bases between. Germline V gene data show CDR1 as DFQATT and CDR2 as SNEGSKA (reference sequence). The CDR3 has 14 amino acids. The DNA of the CDR3 is TGCAGTGCTAGAGATCGATCCCCGAACACTGAAGCTTTCTTT. This translates into CSARDRSPNTEAFF.

The V gene is TRBV5-1, the J gene TRBJ2-6; the D gene is possibly TRBD1 (5 bases). Germline V gives CDR1 SGHRS, CDR2 YFSETQ. The CDR3 is made up of 16 amino acids. The ends were cut back, 4 bases at V and 0 bases at J, with 11 bases in the middle. In nucleotides, the CDR3 is TGCGCCAGCAGCAAGGACATGAGCTCTGGGGCCAACGTCCTGACTTTC. Amino acids: CASSKDMSSGANVLTF. The full variable domain, with the rest looked up from reference TRBV5-1 and TRBJ2-6, is KAGVTQTPRYLIKTRGQQVTLSCSPISGHRSVSWYQQTPGQGLQFLFEYFSETQRNKGNFPGRFSGRQFSNSRSEMNVSTLELGDSALYLCASSKDMSSGANVLTFGAGSRLTVL.

This clonotype turned up a few times. The gene calls are TRBV20-1 and TRBJ2-2; 10 bases are shared with TRBD2. V lost 3 bases and J lost 6; bases outside the gene matches: 10. In germline, CDR1 is DFQATT, CDR2 SNEGSKA (reference sequence). The CDR3 loop spans 16 amino acids. CDR3 sequence: CSASPSGGQTAGELFF. CDR3 DNA sequence: TGCAGTGCTAGTCCTAGCGGGGGACAAACCGCCGGGGAGCTGTTTTTT.

The V and J genes are TRBV6-5 and TRBJ2-5; 10 bases agree with TRBD2. CDR3 length equals 18 residues. CDR1 and CDR2 (germline): MNHEY, SVGAGI. V lost 0 bases and J lost 4; bases outside the gene matches: 11. The CDR3 loop is CASSYSLQTSGPRETQYF. The CDR3 nucleotides are TGTGCCAGCAGTTACTCGTTGCAGACTAGCGGGCCTCGAGAGACCCAGTACTTC.

The chain employs TRBV4-2 and TRBJ2-5, with D unclear. Germline lookup yields CDR1 LGHNA and CDR2 YNFKEQ. V was cut by 1 base and J by 11 bases, with 26 bases left in between. The CDR3 runs to 17 residues. The CDR3 bases are TGTGCCAGCAGCCAAGTCCCGCCCCGTAGGTTTGATAATGAGCAGTACTTC. Its protein product is CASSQVPPRRFDNEQYF.

This clonotype was found a few times. The V and J genes are TRBV7-9 and TRBJ2-3; 7 bases are shared with TRBD1. Looked up from germline, CDR1 is SEHNR and CDR2 is FQNEAQ (reference sequence). CDR3 size: 14 residues. The V segment lost 5 bases and the J segment 6 bases; nucleotides outside the gene matches: 8. The CDR3 is CASSTLKGADTQYF. CDR3 DNA sequence: TGTGCCAGCAGCACTCTTAAGGGGGCGGATACGCAGTATTTT.

This clonotype was seen at least ten times. The chain recombines TRBV27 with TRBJ2-7; D might be TRBD2 (6 bases). The CDR3 loop spans 16 amino acids. Trimming stripped 0 bases from V and 1 base from J, with 13 bases between. Germline CDR1 MNHEY, CDR2 SMNVEV (reference sequence). CDR3 sequence: CASSLSKGLPSYEQYF. CDR3 bases: TGTGCCAGCAGTTTATCGAAGGGACTGCCTTCCTACGAGCAGTACTTC.